The 21 T cell receptor beta chains in this list originate from one sample, sequenced in a study of T cell responses to AZD1222 COVID-19 vaccine (dated by TCRdb to the early 2020s). The library was prepared using the immunoSEQ multiplex PCR assay. Drawn from immuneACCESS, this table holds only the in-frame rearrangements with V and J called that TCRdb kept. Clones are partly lost; checked studies trace under half to an unresolved V gene and leave the rest unexplained. This sample comprises 95,000 to 110,000 clones, under 95% of them detected only once. The ten biggest clones cover roughly a fifth of the sample. The sample's time point label is to be understood as: baseline before first vaccination. Sample: peripheral blood, taken on day 0 of AZD1222 vaccination. The receptor set was obtained from an adult in good health.

The chain recombines TRBV5-4 with TRBJ2-1; the D is unclear. The CDR3 is 16 amino acids. Germline V gives CDR1 SGHNT, CDR2 YYREEE (reference sequence). The germline V and J ends were trimmed by 3 bases and 5 bases, with 18 bases remaining between them. CDR3 region: CASSSNRPEYHNEQFF. The DNA for the CDR3 is TGTGCCAGCAGCTCGAATCGACCCGAATACCACAATGAGCAGTTCTTC.

V and J are TRBV5-1 and TRBJ2-2; D call uncertain. This CDR3 comprises 14 residues. Germline CDR1 is SGHRS and CDR2 is YFSETQ. V shed 0 bases and J shed 6 bases, with 9 bases lying between them. The CDR3 here is CASSLALDAGELFF. The CDR3 nucleotides read TGCGCCAGCAGCTTGGCCCTAGACGCCGGGGAGCTGTTTTTT.

The CDR3 loop reads CATSNVGETQYF. Here the CDR3 DNA reads TGTGCCACCAGCAATGTCGGGGAGACCCAGTACTTC. The V and J genes are TRBV15 and TRBJ2-5; D is ambiguous. V was pared by 4 bases and J by 5 bases, with 8 bases between. The CDR3 covers 12 residues. Germline values: CDR1 LNHNV, CDR2 YYDKDF (reference sequence).

The chain employs TRBV3-1 (or the pseudogene TRBV3-2) and TRBJ1-4; D is uncertain. Germline V gene lookup returns CDR1 LGHDT and CDR2 YNNKEL (reference sequence). V lost 5 bases and J lost 4, with 8 bases in between. The CDR3 contains 13 residues. CDR3 DNA sequence: TGTGCCAGCAGCTCCCGAATTAATGAAAAACTGTTTTTT. It is translated as CASSSRINEKLFF.

In this sample, this clone turned up a few times. This chain connects TRBV6-5 to TRBJ1-2, with a possible D match to TRBD1 (5 bases). The CDR3 has 15 amino acids. V was shortened by 3 bases and J by 0 bases, with 11 bases between the two germline ends. Germline V gives CDR1 MNHEY, CDR2 SVGAGI. The CDR3 DNA reads as TGTGCCAGCAGTTATACTGGGGGGGCTAACTATGGCTACACCTTC. This gives the protein CASSYTGGANYGYTF.

The rearrangement links TRBV6-2 or TRBV6-3 to TRBJ2-5; maybe TRBD1 (6 bases). This CDR3 contains 14 residues. From germline, CDR1 is MNHEY and CDR2 SVGEGT. Trimming took off 4 bases at V and 3 bases at J, with 12 bases between the two ends. CDR3 amino acids: CASSSSGTKETQYF. The CDR3 nucleotides read TGTGCCAGCAGTTCCTCCGGGACAAAAGAGACCCAGTACTTC.

The chain employs TRBV7-2 and TRBJ2-1; 10 nucleotides line up with TRBD2. The junction had 10 bases not matched to a gene; V was cut back by 1 base and J by 4 bases. In germline, CDR1 is SGHTA, CDR2 FQGNSA. This CDR3 has 18 amino acids. The CDR3 nucleotides read TGTGCCAGCAGCTTAGGTCTTAGCGGGGGGTGGGAATACAATGAGCAGTTCTTC. Amino acids: CASSLGLSGGWEYNEQFF.

V and J are TRBV6-5 and TRBJ1-5; 11 bases align to TRBD1. The germline gives CDR1 MNHEY, CDR2 SVGAGI. The CDR3 loop spans 14 amino acids. Losses at the gene ends were 6 bases for V and 9 bases for J; bases not matched to a gene: 7. The DNA for the CDR3 is TGTGCCAGCAGGCCGGGACAGGGGGGACGGCCCCAGCATTTT. Amino acid sequence: CASRPGQGGRPQHF.

The chain uses TRBV2 and TRBJ1-4; no firm D call. Trimming pared 2 bases from V and 8 bases from J, leaving 15 bases between. Germline CDR1 reads SNHLY; CDR2 reads FYNNEI. CDR3 length: 15 amino acids. CDR3 in amino acids: CASSESNIIGEKLFF. Written as DNA, the CDR3 is TGTGCCAGCAGTGAAAGCAACATTATCGGGGAAAAACTGTTTTTT.

The gene calls are TRBV7-9 and TRBJ2-7; tentatively, D is TRBD1 or TRBD2 (5 bases each). V was trimmed by 4 bases and J by 5 bases, leaving 18 bases between them. CDR1 and CDR2 (germline): SEHNR, FQNEAQ (reference sequence). CDR3 length: 15 amino acids. The CDR3 loop is CASSYHAGSTDEQYF. Written as DNA, the CDR3 is TGTGCCAGCAGCTATCATGCAGGGAGTACCGACGAGCAGTACTTC.

The chain links TRBV6-5 to TRBJ2-1, with 7 nucleotides matching TRBD2. The trim removed 0 bases at V and 2 bases at J, leaving 4 bases unmatched. CDR1 MNHEY and CDR2 SVGAGI come from the germline V gene. This CDR3 spans 16 amino acids. The CDR3 DNA follows: TGTGCCAGCAGTTACTCCCAGCGGGGCCCCTACAATGAGCAGTTCTTC. Translated, it gives CASSYSQRGPYNEQFF.

The chain is built from TRBV5-1 and TRBJ2-7; a weak D match, TRBD1 (5 bases). V lost 0 bases and J 7 bases, leaving 14 bases between the germline ends. The CDR3 is made up of 14 amino acids. CDR1 is SGHRS and CDR2 is YFSETQ in the germline V gene. The DNA for the CDR3 is TGCGCCAGCAGCTTGGGACAGCCAGCCTTGGAGCAGTACTTC. Translating gives CASSLGQPALEQYF.

V is TRBV27 and J is TRBJ2-2; 16 bases are a match to TRBD2. The CDR3 runs 19 residues. V trimming: 5 bases; J trimming: 0 bases; junction bases outside the gene matches: 6. CDR1 is MNHEY and CDR2 is SMNVEV in the germline V gene (reference sequence). This CDR3 reads CASSEGLAGGRTNTGELFF. Here the CDR3 DNA reads TGTGCCAGCAGTGAGGGACTAGCGGGGGGGAGAACGAACACCGGGGAGCTGTTTTTT.

V and J are TRBV30 and TRBJ2-7, with D possibly being TRBD1 (5 bases). The CDR3 runs 13 residues. V gave up 3 bases and J gave up 0 bases, with 9 bases separating them. CDR1 is GTSNPN, CDR2 SVGIG, per germline (reference sequence). The CDR3: CAWSAGHSYEQYF. The CDR3 DNA reads TGTGCCTGGAGCGCCGGACACTCCTACGAGCAGTACTTC.

V is TRBV27 and J is TRBJ1-2, with D possibly TRBD1 on 6 matching bases. CDR3 length: 13 residues. Germline CDR1 and CDR2: MNHEY and SMNVEV (reference sequence). Trimming shortened V by 5 bases and J by 6 bases, and 13 bases separated the two germline ends. CDR3 sequence reads: CASSPDRTNGYTF. The CDR3 bases are TGTGCCAGCAGTCCTGACAGGACTAATGGCTACACCTTC.

The rearrangement links TRBV29-1 to TRBJ2-4; 8 nucleotides agree with TRBD1. The V segment lost 0 bases and the J segment 8 bases; nucleotides outside the gene matches: 9. CDR1 is SQVTM and CDR2 is ANQGSEA in the germline V gene. This CDR3 region has 15 residues. This CDR3 is CSVEDYRTGRDIQYF. The DNA of the CDR3 is TGCAGCGTTGAAGATTATCGGACAGGGCGAGACATTCAGTACTTC.

This chain uses TRBV5-6 with TRBJ1-5; no definite D call. Germline V gene data show CDR1 as SGHDT and CDR2 as YYEEEE. The V end lost 0 bases, the J end lost 16 bases, and 14 bases lay between the germline ends. The CDR3 extends over 12 amino acids. CDR3: CASSLGGAGGHF. The CDR3 DNA sequence: TGTGCCAGCAGCTTGGGAGGCGCCGGCGGACATTTT.

V is TRBV3-1 (or the pseudogene TRBV3-2) and J is TRBJ1-3, with D hard to call. Germline lookup yields CDR1 LGHDT and CDR2 YNNKEL (reference sequence). The V and J ends lost 7 bases and 4 bases respectively, with 11 bases between them. The CDR3 has 13 residues. The CDR3 DNA sequence: TGTGCCAGCACCCTCACGAGCGGAAACACCATATATTTT. This sequence encodes CASTLTSGNTIYF.

This chain links TRBV29-1 with TRBJ2-1, with TRBD1 identical over 7 bases. The CDR3 is 15 amino acids. CDR1 and CDR2 from the germline V gene are SQVTM and ANQGSEA. Trimming removed 6 bases from V and 3 bases from J; junction bases left unmatched: 11. In DNA form, the CDR3 reads TGCAGCGTCCCCACAACCGGGACAGACTACAATGAGCAGTTCTTC. Translation gives CSVPTTGTDYNEQFF.

This chain links TRBV6-5 with TRBJ2-3; D unresolved. The CDR3 runs 11 residues. Germline V gives CDR1 MNHEY, CDR2 SVGAGI. V lost 8 bases to trimming and J lost 6 bases, with 9 bases between them. CDR3 DNA sequence: TGTGCCAGCGCAAAGACGGATACGCAGTATTTT. Translated, it gives CASAKTDTQYF.

The chain carries TRBV12-3 or TRBV12-4 and TRBJ1-2, with TRBD1 matching 7 bases. The J segment lost 8 bases and the V segment lost 7 bases, leaving 10 bases of the junction unmatched. The CDR3 consists of 13 residues. The CDR3 coding sequence is TGTGCCAGCACCGTGACAGGGCTTAGAGGCTACACCTTC. Its protein product is CASTVTGLRGYTF.